Sequencing of this T cell receptor beta chain was carried out in a study of cytotoxic CD8 clonotypes in ibrutinib-treated CLL. In the study overall: Enrolment comprised roughly 11 relapsed/refractory and over 14 treatment-naive patients; under 18 were IGHV unmutated. Broader study findings: Public clonotypes (which were uncommon) either contracted or remained stable on treatment. An increase in clonality occurred at ibrutinib response, followed by a return toward baseline at progression. While tracking circulating CD8+ T-cell counts, baseline clonality exceeded that of age-matched healthy donors.

A remark on this clone: Its antigen remains unidentified.

V gave up 7 bases and J gave up 4 bases; unmatched junction bases: 9. The CDR3 extends over 13 amino acids. Germline values: CDR1 SQVTM, CDR2 ANQGSEA. TCRdb's table, derived via immunoSEQ multiplex PCR, lists solely in-frame clones and lacks some. The table lists 190,000 or so clones, around 72% of them singletons. This chain uses TRBV29-1 with TRBJ2-5; 7 bases line up with TRBD1. Sequencing used PBMCs, obtained after 24 months of ibrutinib treatment. This clonotype originated in a human donor with chronic lymphocytic leukemia. This chain's CDR3 is CSGGEGAGETQYF. DNA of the CDR3: TGCAGCGGCGGTGAGGGGGCCGGAGAGACCCAGTACTTC.